The 20 T cell receptor beta chains below all came from one sample that was sequenced in a study of blood T cell repertoires in COVID-19. TCRdb's table, derived via immunoSEQ multiplex PCR, lists solely in-frame clones and lacks some. The sample shows about 98,000 clones, about four fifths of them seen only once. Sequenced input: peripheral blood. Receptors were obtained from a man of 80 years or more with acute or convalescent COVID-19.

The V call is TRBV5-6, the J call TRBJ2-1; 8 nucleotides match TRBD1. V was clipped by 0 bases and J by 6 bases; unmatched bases: 5. The CDR3 extends over 15 amino acids. The V gene's germline CDR1 is SGHDT and CDR2 YYEEEE. In DNA form, the CDR3 reads TGTGCCAGCAGCTTGGCAGGGGGCCACCCCAATGAGCAGTTCTTC. It specifies CASSLAGGHPNEQFF.

This clone was counted a single time. The chain has TRBV5-1 and TRBJ2-7; D is undetermined. CDR1 SGHRS and CDR2 YFSETQ come from the germline V gene. This CDR3 has 14 amino acids. The ends were cut back, 6 bases at V and 2 bases at J, with 15 bases in the middle. The CDR3 nucleotides read TGCGCCAGCACCCTCCTAGGCAGCGCCTACGAGCAGTACTTC. This encodes CASTLLGSAYEQYF.

This sequence joins TRBV28 and TRBJ2-3; no definite D call. Germline-derived CDR1 and CDR2 are MDHEN and SYDVKM. V was shortened by 5 bases and J by 3 bases, with 6 bases between the two germline ends. This CDR3 is 12 amino acids long. The CDR3 sequence: CASSDFTDTQYF. The CDR3 DNA sequence: TGTGCCAGCAGTGACTTTACAGATACGCAGTATTTT.

The chain is built from TRBV5-1 and TRBJ2-5, with 15 bases aligning to TRBD2. The V gene end was trimmed by 1 base and the J gene end by 4 bases; junction bases not matched to a gene: 2. CDR1 and CDR2 from the germline V gene are SGHRS and YFSETQ. This CDR3 is built from 16 residues. The CDR3 spells CASSLSGLAGGETQYF. Here the CDR3 DNA reads TGCGCCAGCAGCTTGTCGGGACTAGCGGGAGGAGAGACCCAGTACTTC.

The chain joins TRBV6-5 to TRBJ2-5; 13 nucleotides agree with TRBD2. CDR3 size: 14 residues. J lost 5 bases, V lost 7 bases, and 4 bases had no gene match. In germline, CDR1 is MNHEY, CDR2 SVGAGI. The CDR3 loop is CASIRTSGSETQYF. The DNA for the CDR3 is TGTGCCAGCATTCGGACTAGCGGGAGCGAGACCCAGTACTTC.

The chain uses TRBV3-1 (or the pseudogene TRBV3-2) and TRBJ1-1; maybe TRBD1 (5 bases). The CDR3 runs to 15 residues. The V gene lost 4 bases and the J gene lost 0 bases, with 12 bases spanning the gap. Germline CDR1 LGHDT, CDR2 YNNKEL (reference sequence). The CDR3, as DNA: TGTGCCAGCAGCCCCCAGGGCCAGATGAACACTGAAGCTTTCTTT. This sequence encodes CASSPQGQMNTEAFF.

The chain has TRBV15 and TRBJ1-2, with 7 bases matching TRBD1. CDR3 size: 12 residues. V shed 8 bases, J shed 4 bases, and the junction held 4 bases outside the gene matches. Germline CDR1 and CDR2: LNHNV and YYDKDF (reference sequence). CDR3 loop: CATQGQSYGYTF. In nucleotides, the CDR3 is TGTGCCACCCAGGGACAGAGCTATGGCTACACCTTC.

The chain recombines TRBV6-2 or TRBV6-3 with TRBJ1-4, with 10 positions matching TRBD1. V was pared by 4 bases and J by 8 bases, with 4 bases of the junction left unmatched. The CDR3 extends over 14 amino acids. Germline lookup yields CDR1 MNHEY and CDR2 SVGEGT. CDR3 in amino acids: CASSWTGGREKLFF. Here the CDR3 DNA reads TGTGCCAGCAGTTGGACAGGGGGAAGAGAAAAACTGTTTTTT.

This clone was seen only once. The gene calls are TRBV19 and TRBJ1-5; no definite D call. This CDR3 is built from 15 residues. Germline CDR1 reads LNHDA; CDR2 reads SQIVND (reference sequence). The V gene lost 3 bases and the J gene lost 2 bases, with 11 bases spanning the gap. CDR3: CASSIRRRGNQPQHF. The CDR3 nucleotides read TGTGCCAGTAGTATTCGAAGGAGGGGCAATCAGCCCCAGCATTTT.

The chain uses TRBV14 and TRBJ1-2; D gene unclear. Looked up from germline, CDR1 is SGHDN and CDR2 is FVKESK. This CDR3 comprises 11 residues. The V end lost 4 bases, the J end lost 3 bases, and 3 bases lay between the germline ends. CDR3 sequence (DNA): TGTGCCAGCAGCCGAGACTATGGCTACACCTTC. Translating it yields CASSRDYGYTF.

This clone was found a few times. The CDR3 DNA follows: TGTGCCAGCAGTGAAGCCACGGGAGGGAGCGATGAGCAGTTCTTC. Its protein is CASSEATGGSDEQFF. The chain couples TRBV6-1 to TRBJ2-1; 8 positions agree with TRBD2. CDR1 and CDR2 from the germline V gene are MNHNS and SASEGT. V lost 0 bases and J lost 8; bases outside the gene matches: 6. The CDR3 length is 15 residues.

J is TRBJ2-5 and V is TRBV19, with 11 bases lining up with TRBD2. Unmatched junction bases numbered 7, after V lost 3 bases and J lost 4 bases. The CDR3 sequence is 16 residues long. CDR1 is LNHDA and CDR2 is SQIVND in the germline V gene (reference sequence). The CDR3 loop is CASSISGRASIETQYF. The CDR3 nucleotides are TGTGCCAGTAGTATTAGCGGGAGGGCGAGCATAGAGACCCAGTACTTC.

The V gene is TRBV9, the J gene TRBJ2-3, with D perhaps TRBD2 (5 bases). V lost 7 bases, J lost 2 bases, and 11 bases lay in between. The CDR3 sequence is 13 residues long. In germline, CDR1 is SGDLS, CDR2 YYNGEE. CDR3: CASSRDYTDTQYF. DNA for the CDR3: TGTGCCAGCTCTCGCGACTACACAGATACGCAGTATTTT.

The chain links TRBV4-3 to TRBJ2-1, with D possibly TRBD2 on 5 matching bases. The CDR3 is 17 residues long. The V gene lost 1 base and the J gene lost 0 bases, with 13 bases spanning the gap. Germline CDR1 is LGHNA and CDR2 is YSLEER. The CDR3 sequence: CASSQVAQRHSYNEQFF. The CDR3 nucleotides read TGCGCCAGCAGCCAAGTGGCGCAGCGGCACTCCTACAATGAGCAGTTCTTC.

The rearrangement uses TRBV5-6 and TRBJ2-3; 7 positions agree with TRBD2. Unmatched junction bases numbered 3, after V lost 4 bases and J lost 1 base. This CDR3 contains 14 residues. CDR1 and CDR2 from the germline V gene are SGHDT and YYEEEE. Here the CDR3 reads CASSTGLGTDTQYF. As DNA, the CDR3 is TGTGCCAGCAGCACCGGACTAGGCACAGATACGCAGTATTTT.

The V call is TRBV6-6, the J call TRBJ2-2; a possible D gene is TRBD1 (5 bases). From germline, CDR1 is MNHNY and CDR2 SVGAGI (reference sequence). The CDR3 totals 12 residues. Trimming took 4 bases from V and 6 from J, leaving 6 bases between them. The CDR3: CASSSGSGELFF. CDR3 DNA: TGTGCCAGCAGTTCAGGGTCCGGGGAGCTGTTTTTT.

The chain combines TRBV28 with TRBJ2-7; possibly TRBD2 for D (5 bases). With 6 bases removed from V and 2 bases from J, the gap between germline ends came to 8 bases. The germline V gene has CDR1 MDHEN and CDR2 SYDVKM. This CDR3 is 12 amino acids long. CDR3 region: CASSPGAYEQYF. In DNA, the CDR3 is TGTGCCAGCAGCCCCGGGGCCTACGAGCAGTACTTC.

The CDR3 reads CASGKGGGLPDTQYF. CDR3 bases: TGTGCCAGCGGGAAGGGCGGGGGCCTCCCAGATACGCAGTATTTT. The V and J genes are TRBV7-2 and TRBJ2-3, with D possibly being TRBD2 (7 bases). Germline V gives CDR1 SGHTA, CDR2 FQGNSA. The V end lost 8 bases, the J end lost 4 bases, and 19 bases lay between the germline ends. The CDR3 is made up of 15 amino acids.

The chain is built from TRBV5-6 and TRBJ1-2, with TRBD1 identical over 8 bases. This CDR3 comprises 14 residues. The V and J ends lost 1 base and 7 bases, in that order; junction bases with no gene match: 6. The germline V gene encodes CDR1 SGHDT and CDR2 YYEEEE. CDR3 nucleotide sequence: TGTGCCAGCAGCTTGATAACAGGGGGATTTGGCTACACCTTC. Translating gives CASSLITGGFGYTF.

The rearrangement uses TRBV19 and TRBJ2-1; a possible D gene is TRBD2 (5 bases). The ends were cut back, 2 bases at V and 6 bases at J, with 14 bases in the middle. The CDR3 has 15 amino acids. From germline, CDR1 is LNHDA and CDR2 SQIVND (reference sequence). The CDR3 DNA is TGTGCCAGTAGTATACCCCGGGGTAGCCCCAATGAGCAGTTCTTC. This encodes CASSIPRGSPNEQFF.